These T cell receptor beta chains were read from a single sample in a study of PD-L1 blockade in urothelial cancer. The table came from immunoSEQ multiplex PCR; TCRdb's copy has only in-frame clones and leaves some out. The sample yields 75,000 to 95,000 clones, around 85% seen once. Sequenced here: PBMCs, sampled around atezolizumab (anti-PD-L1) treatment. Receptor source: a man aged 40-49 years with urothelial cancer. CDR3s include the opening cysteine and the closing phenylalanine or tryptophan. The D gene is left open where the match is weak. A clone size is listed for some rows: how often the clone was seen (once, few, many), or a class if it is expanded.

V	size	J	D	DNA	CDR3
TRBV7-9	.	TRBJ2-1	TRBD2	TGTGCCAGCAGCCGAGACCCGGGACTAGCGGGAGGAAGTGAGCAGTTCTTC	CASSRDPGLAGGSEQFF
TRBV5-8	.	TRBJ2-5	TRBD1	TGTGCCAGCAGCAGGACAGGTACTTACCAAGAGACCCAGTACTTC	CASSRTGTYQETQYF
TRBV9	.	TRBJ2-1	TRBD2	TGTGCCAGCAGCGTAATGGCGGGAGGGGTAAATGAGCAGTTCTTC	CASSVMAGGVNEQFF
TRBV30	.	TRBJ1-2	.	TGTGCCTGGAGTCGACTTAATGGCTACACCTTC	CAWSRLNGYTF
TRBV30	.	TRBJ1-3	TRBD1	TGTGCCTGGATCCCACTCGACAGGGTCTCTGGAAACACCATATATTTT	CAWIPLDRVSGNTIYF
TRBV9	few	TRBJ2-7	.	TGTGCCAGCAGCGTAGCCGGAGGGGGGGGCGAGCAGTACTTC	CASSVAGGGGEQYF
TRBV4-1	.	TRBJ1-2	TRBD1	TGCGCCAGCAGCCAAACAGGGGTAGGGGGCTACACCTTC	CASSQTGVGGYTF
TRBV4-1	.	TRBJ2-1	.	TGCGCCAGCAGCCAAGGGCTCAGGGGCAATGAGCAGTTCTTC	CASSQGLRGNEQFF
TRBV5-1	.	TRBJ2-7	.	TGCGCCACAACCCCGCCGGGACTGAGCTCCTACGAGCAGTACTTC	CATTPPGLSSYEQYF
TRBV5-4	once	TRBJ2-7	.	TGTGCCAGCAGGGCGGCCCTTAGCTCCTACGAGCAGTACTTC	CASRAALSSYEQYF
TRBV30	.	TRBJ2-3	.	TGTGCCTGGGGGAGGGGGGATACGCAGTATTTT	CAWGRGDTQYF
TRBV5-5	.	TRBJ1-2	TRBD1	TGTGCCAGCAGGGGGACATGGCAGGGGGCAGGCGGCTACACCTTC	CASRGTWQGAGGYTF
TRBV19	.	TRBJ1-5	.	TGTGCCAGTAGTATAGGGGCAGTGAGCAATCAGCCCCAGCATTTT	CASSIGAVSNQPQHF
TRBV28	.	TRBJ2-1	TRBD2	TGTGCCAGCAGACGGGGGAGCGGGAGGGACAATGAGCAGTTCTTC	CASRRGSGRDNEQFF
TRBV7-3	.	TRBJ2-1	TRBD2	TGTGCCAGCAGCCGATATGGCGGGAGGTTTATTTACAATGAGCAGTTCTTC	CASSRYGGRFIYNEQFF
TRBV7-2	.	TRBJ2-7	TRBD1	TGTGCCAGCACCAACAGGGGGGTCCCAGCGCAGTACTTC	CASTNRGVPAQYF
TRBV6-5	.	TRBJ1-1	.	TGTGCCAGCAGCTCGAGGGTATCTGAAGCTTTCTTT	CASSSRVSEAFF
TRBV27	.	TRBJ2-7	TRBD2	TGTGCCAGCAGTTCGCCGGGACTAGTTGCCGAGCAGTACTTC	CASSSPGLVAEQYF
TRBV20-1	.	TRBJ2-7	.	TGCAGTGCTAGAGGGCTTTACGAGCAGTACTTC	CSARGLYEQYF
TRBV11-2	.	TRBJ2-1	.	TGTGCCAGCAGCTTAGCGAGCAATGAGCAGTTCTTC	CASSLASNEQFF